Given below is one TCR beta chain in context. The target antigen is unknown. Patients with autoimmune history or systemic immunosuppression were excluded. The sample originates from a study of OX40 agonist ivuxolimab in advanced cancers. Overall study findings and caveats: Partial responders treated at 0.1-3.0 mg/kg exhibited clonal expansion among the lowest measured. Average numbers of expanded clones were greater in CD8+ T cells than in CD4+.

Using immunoSEQ multiplex PCR, the repertoire was profiled, and TCRdb retains in-frame clones only, with some absent. The sample holds approximately 80,000 clones, about 90% seen once. The CDR3 loop spans 13 amino acids. Unmatched junction bases numbered 6, after V lost 6 bases and J lost 6 bases. The germline CDR1 and CDR2 sequences are MDHEN and SYDVKM. The chain joins TRBV28 to TRBJ1-1, with 8 bases fitting TRBD1. This receptor was taken from an adult with an advanced solid tumor such as melanoma, head and neck, liver or kidney cancer. Sample: CD4+ or CD8+ T cells sorted from blood, taken in a trial of the OX40 agonist ivuxolimab. The CDR3 region has the DNA TGTGCCAGCAGCGGGCGGACAGGGCCTGAAGCTTTCTTT. This encodes CASSGRTGPEAFF.